These 31 T cell receptor beta chains came from one sample sequenced in a study of identical twins. TCRdb itself ran the 5' RACE reads through MiXCR, one entry per CDR3 protein. The data contain under 350,000 distinct CDR3 sequences, roughly 10% of them singletons. Separately, the same data were catalogued under a study of yellow fever vaccine responses in identical twins.

The source material was CD8+ T cells sorted from blood. The receptors originated from a woman younger than 30 in good health.

The table lists this clonotype with many counts. The chain combines TRBV6-1 with TRBJ2-5; 12 nucleotides line up with TRBD2. V was clipped by 2 bases and J by 2 bases; unmatched bases: 0. The CDR3 consists of 15 residues. The germline V gene encodes CDR1 MNHNS and CDR2 SASEGT. In DNA, the CDR3 is TGTGCCAGCAGTGAACTAGCGGGGGGGCAAGAGACCCAGTACTTC. It specifies CASSELAGGQETQYF.

The rearrangement uses TRBV19 and TRBJ1-1, with 9 bases that match TRBD1. This CDR3 region has 14 residues. The germline V gene encodes CDR1 LNHDA and CDR2 SQIVND (reference sequence). The ends lost 7 bases at V and 4 bases at J; junction bases unmatched: 7. CDR3 DNA sequence: TGTGCCAGTACGCCGACAGGGGGGAGCACTGAAGCTTTCTTT. Protein product: CASTPTGGSTEAFF. Full variable domain (rest looked up from reference TRBV19 and TRBJ1-1): DGGITQSPKYLFRKEGQNVTLSCEQNLNHDAMYWYRQDPGQGLRLIYYSQIVNDFQKGDIAEGYSVSREKKESFPLTVTSAQKNPTAFYLCASTPTGGSTEAFFGQGTRLTVV.

The genes are TRBV25-1 and TRBJ2-2; D unresolved. This CDR3 has 17 amino acids. Germline-derived CDR1 and CDR2 are MGHDK and SYGVNS. The V end was cut by 7 bases, the J end by 3 bases, with 21 bases between. CDR3: CASTGSLGLWDTGELFF. In DNA form, the CDR3 reads TGTGCCAGCACTGGATCCCTCGGGTTGTGGGACACCGGGGAGCTGTTTTTT.

The chain uses TRBV6-2 or TRBV6-3 and TRBJ2-3, with 11 bases aligning to TRBD2. The CDR3 contains 16 residues. Trimming cost V 6 bases and J 4 bases; bases outside gene matches: 9. Looked up from germline, CDR1 is MNHEY and CDR2 is SVGEGT. The CDR3 here is CASRQPLAGGADTQYF. In DNA form, the CDR3 reads TGTGCCAGCAGGCAACCCCTAGCGGGAGGTGCAGATACGCAGTATTTT.

The chain links TRBV28 to TRBJ2-7, with TRBD1 as a possible D gene (11 bases). The CDR3 spans 18 residues. V lost 6 bases to trimming and J lost 3 bases, with 27 bases between them. The germline CDR1 and CDR2 sequences are MDHEN and SYDVKM. CDR3 DNA: TGTGCCAGCAGCCTGGGGGACAGGGGGGAGCGGGGGGGCTACGAGCAGTACTTC. It specifies CASSLGDRGERGGYEQYF.

This clonotype turned up a few times. V is TRBV3-1 and J is TRBJ2-1; TRBD2 agrees at 14 bases. The trim removed 10 bases at V and 14 bases at J, leaving 13 bases unmatched. Germline V CDR1 and CDR2: LGHDT, YNNKEL (reference sequence). The CDR3 loop spans 14 amino acids. CDR3 DNA: TGTGCCATCCAGGGACTAGCGGGAGTCCGAATTAAGTTCTTC. Its translation: CAIQGLAGVRIKFF.

The chain couples TRBV7-9 to TRBJ1-1, with D hard to call. The CDR3 covers 11 residues. The germline gives CDR1 SEHNR, CDR2 FQNEAQ (reference sequence). Trimming stripped 5 bases from V and 1 base from J, with 2 bases between. The CDR3, as DNA: TGTGCCAGCAGCACGAACACTGAAGCTTTCTTT. Amino acid sequence: CASSTNTEAFF.

This clonotype was recorded many times. The chain is built from TRBV20-1 and TRBJ1-5, with D perhaps TRBD1 (6 bases). The CDR3 spans 13 residues. Trimming removed 4 bases at V and 5 bases at J, with 12 bases between. The germline CDR1 and CDR2 sequences are DFQATT and SNEGSKA (reference sequence). This chain's CDR3 is CSAMGGGDQPQHF. Here the CDR3 DNA reads TGCAGTGCTATGGGCGGGGGCGATCAGCCCCAGCATTTT.

Many counts were recorded for this clonotype. The rearrangement uses TRBV12-3 or TRBV12-4 and TRBJ2-7; 7 positions agree with TRBD2. The CDR3 has 16 residues. Losses at the gene ends were 2 bases for V and 2 bases for J; bases not matched to a gene: 9. CDR3 nucleotide sequence: TGTGCCAGCAGTTTAAACCTAGCGGATTCTACCTACGAGCAGTACTTC. This codes for CASSLNLADSTYEQYF.

The rearrangement joins TRBV5-6 to TRBJ2-3, with 10 positions matching TRBD2. Per the germline V gene, CDR1 is SGHDT and CDR2 is YYEEEE. Trimming took 7 bases from V and 3 from J; bases not matched to a gene: 5. CDR3 length: 14 residues. The DNA of the CDR3 is TGTGCCAGCGGATTACTAGCGGGAACAGATACGCAGTATTTT. It codes for CASGLLAGTDTQYF.

This clonotype was detected only once. V usage is TRBV20-1 and J usage is TRBJ2-2; TRBD1 matches at 9 bases. The CDR3 loop spans 13 amino acids. V lost 6 bases to trimming and J lost 3 bases; unmatched junction nucleotides: 2. In germline, CDR1 is DFQATT, CDR2 SNEGSKA (reference sequence). DNA of the CDR3: TGCAGTGCCCGGACAGGGGACACCGGGGAGCTGTTTTTT. Translated, it gives CSARTGDTGELFF.

This clonotype turned up a few times. V gene TRBV20-1 combines with J gene TRBJ2-3, with TRBD2 matching over 8 bases. Germline CDR1 is DFQATT and CDR2 is SNEGSKA (reference sequence). CDR3 length: 17 residues. V shed 3 bases and J 3 bases; nucleotides not matched to a gene: 14. CDR3 nucleotides: TGCAGTGCTAGGAATTTTTTTACGGGGGGGCCGACAGATACGCAGTATTTT. Translation gives CSARNFFTGGPTDTQYF.

This clonotype was observed a few times. The rearrangement links TRBV6-2 or TRBV6-3 to TRBJ1-1; D may be TRBD1 (5 bases). The CDR3 is made up of 13 amino acids. Trimming stripped 11 bases from V and 5 bases from J, with 18 bases between. CDR1 and CDR2 from the germline V gene are MNHEY and SVGEGT. CDR3 nucleotide sequence: TGTGCCCCGACCCAGCAGGGCTGGACTGAAGCTTTCTTT. Its translation: CAPTQQGWTEAFF.

This clonotype has only a few counts. The rearrangement uses TRBV9 and TRBJ1-2; D unresolved. The CDR3 sequence is 11 residues long. In germline, CDR1 is SGDLS, CDR2 YYNGEE. Trimming removed 4 bases at V and 8 bases at J, with 9 bases between. CDR3 residues: CASSPQQGYTF. The CDR3 nucleotides read TGTGCCAGCAGCCCCCAACAGGGCTACACCTTC.

The table lists this clonotype with many counts. The chain has TRBV7-8 and TRBJ2-7, with 7 positions matching TRBD1. V gave up 2 bases and J gave up 5 bases; unmatched junction bases: 9. Germline-derived CDR1 and CDR2 are SGHVS and FQNEAQ. CDR3 size: 15 residues. The CDR3 loop reads CASSLSEQGSHEQYF. The CDR3 nucleotides read TGTGCCAGCAGCTTATCTGAACAGGGGTCCCACGAGCAGTACTTC.

Many counts were recorded for this clonotype. The V gene is TRBV6-2 or TRBV6-3, the J gene TRBJ1-5; 7 positions match TRBD1. This CDR3 is 14 amino acids long. Germline V lookup: CDR1 MNHEY, CDR2 SVGEGT. J gave up 6 bases and V 5 bases, and 7 bases lay outside the gene matches. CDR3 DNA sequence: TGTGCCAGCAGTACCGGGACAGACAGTCAGCCCCAGCATTTT. This translates into CASSTGTDSQPQHF.

This chain connects TRBV5-1 to TRBJ1-2; 7 bases are a match to TRBD1. Germline V lookup: CDR1 SGHRS, CDR2 YFSETQ. The V segment lost 0 bases and the J segment 3 bases; nucleotides outside the gene matches: 17. The CDR3 covers 19 residues. This chain's CDR3 is CASSLEPRGEGVKYYGYTF. The CDR3 nucleotides read TGCGCCAGCAGCTTGGAACCCAGGGGGGAAGGGGTAAAGTACTATGGCTACACCTTC.

This clonotype was seen a handful of times. The CDR3 protein is CASSLQVGLNTEAFF. The CDR3 nucleotides read TGTGCCAGCAGTCTACAAGTGGGTTTGAACACTGAAGCTTTCTTT. V is TRBV7-6 and J is TRBJ1-1; D is uncertain. Trimming removed 6 bases at V and 0 bases at J, with 14 bases between. The CDR3 loop spans 15 amino acids. Germline V lookup: CDR1 SGHVS, CDR2 FNYEAQ.

The rearrangement joins TRBV6-4 to TRBJ1-6; no clear D gene. Trimming removed 0 bases at V and 7 bases at J, with 4 bases between. The germline V gene has CDR1 MRHNA and CDR2 SNTAGT. The CDR3 spans 13 residues. CDR3 amino acids: CASSDSKNSPLHF. CDR3 DNA sequence: TGTGCCAGCAGTGACTCGAAGAATTCACCCCTCCACTTT.

This clonotype was found a few times. V gene TRBV4-2 combines with J gene TRBJ2-7; D gene ambiguous. The CDR3 loop spans 14 amino acids. CDR1 is LGHNA, CDR2 YNFKEQ, per germline. V lost 0 bases and J 5 bases, leaving 11 bases between the germline ends. DNA for the CDR3: TGTGCCAGCAGCCAAGATGTGGAAGAGAACGAGCAGTACTTC. Residues: CASSQDVEENEQYF.

The V call is TRBV19, the J call TRBJ1-2; D gene uncertain. V dropped 5 bases and J dropped 7 bases, with 5 bases sitting between them. The germline CDR1 and CDR2 sequences are LNHDA and SQIVND (reference sequence). The CDR3 extends over 10 amino acids. The CDR3 nucleotides are TGTGCCAGTAGTGATCCTGGCTACACCTTC. Its protein is CASSDPGYTF.

J is TRBJ2-3 and V is TRBV6-1, with a possible D match to TRBD1 (5 bases). There are 16 residues in the CDR3. In germline, CDR1 is MNHNS, CDR2 SASEGT. Trimming shortened V by 5 bases and J by 0 bases, and 15 bases separated the two germline ends. This chain's CDR3 is CASSPAGHLSTDTQYF. CDR3 nucleotide sequence: TGTGCCAGCAGTCCCGCCGGACACCTTAGCACAGATACGCAGTATTTT.

This clonotype was counted a few times. The chain links TRBV20-1 to TRBJ2-6; a possible D gene is TRBD1 (6 bases). Trimming pared 3 bases from V and 0 bases from J, leaving 12 bases between. CDR1 is DFQATT and CDR2 is SNEGSKA in the germline V gene (reference sequence). The CDR3 runs to 16 residues. This CDR3 reads CSARDSHFSGANVLTF. The CDR3 region has the DNA TGCAGTGCTAGGGACAGCCACTTCTCTGGGGCCAACGTCCTGACTTTC.

Ten or more counts support this clonotype. The V gene is TRBV7-9, the J gene TRBJ2-1; D uncertain. The germline V and J ends were trimmed by 5 bases and 4 bases, with 12 bases remaining between them. The germline CDR1 and CDR2 sequences are SEHNR and FQNEAQ (reference sequence). The CDR3 is 14 amino acids. The CDR3 nucleotides read TGTGCCAGCAGCAGGACGGATGGATACAATGAGCAGTTCTTC. Protein sequence: CASSRTDGYNEQFF. The full variable domain, its missing parts supplied by reference TRBV7-9 and TRBJ2-1, is DTGVSQNPRHKITKRGQNVTFRCDPISEHNRLYWYRQTLGQGPEFLTYFQNEAQLEKSRLLSDRFSAERPKGSFSTLEIQRTEQGDSAMYLCASSRTDGYNEQFFGPGTRLTVL.

In this sample, this clonotype turned up many times. The chain has TRBV7-8 and TRBJ2-1, with D perhaps matching TRBD1 or TRBD2 (5 bases each). This CDR3 is 16 amino acids long. Between the trimmed V and J ends, which lost 5 bases and 1 base, there was a span of 15 bases. Looked up from germline, CDR1 is SGHVS and CDR2 is FQNEAQ. CDR3 bases: TGTGCCAGCAGCCACGGGTCGGGACGGTCCTACAATGAGCAGTTCTTC. This translates into CASSHGSGRSYNEQFF. Using reference TRBV7-8 and TRBJ2-1 for the parts outside the CDR3, the full variable domain is GAGVSQSPRYKVAKRGQDVALRCDPISGHVSLFWYQQALGQGPEFLTYFQNEAQLDKSGLPSDRFFAERPEGSVSTLKIQRTQQEDSAVYLCASSHGSGRSYNEQFFGPGTRLTVL.

This clonotype was recorded at least ten times. The V call is TRBV7-9, the J call TRBJ1-2, with a weak D call TRBD1 (5 bases). Trimming cost V 3 bases and J 8 bases, with 16 bases left between them. Germline CDR1 and CDR2: SEHNR and FQNEAQ (reference sequence). CDR3 length equals 14 residues. CDR3 protein: CASSFGSQGGGYTF. CDR3 sequence (DNA): TGTGCCAGCAGCTTCGGATCCCAGGGCGGCGGCTACACCTTC.

The chain employs TRBV11-2 and TRBJ1-1; D not certain. The CDR3 contains 12 residues. The V end was cut by 5 bases, the J end by 1 base, with 5 bases between. CDR1 and CDR2 (germline): SGHAT, FQNNGV. Here the CDR3 reads CASSPTNTEAFF. CDR3 bases: TGTGCCAGCAGCCCCACGAACACTGAAGCTTTCTTT.

This rearrangement joins TRBV7-8 to TRBJ2-1; TRBD2 agrees at 7 bases. Germline CDR1 SGHVS, CDR2 FQNEAQ. The CDR3 extends over 16 amino acids. V was clipped by 3 bases and J by 0 bases; unmatched bases: 5. The CDR3 DNA sequence: TGTGCCAGCAGCTTCACCGGCGGGAGCTCCTACAATGAGCAGTTCTTC. Amino acid sequence: CASSFTGGSSYNEQFF.

The chain employs TRBV14 and TRBJ2-3; the D gene is possibly TRBD2 (5 bases). The CDR3 spans 15 residues. Trimming removed 4 bases at V and 2 bases at J, with 13 bases between. CDR1 and CDR2 from the germline V gene are SGHDN and FVKESK. The CDR3 DNA reads as TGTGCCAGCAGCCCCTTTTCCGGGAACACAGATACGCAGTATTTT. It specifies CASSPFSGNTDTQYF.

In this sample, this clonotype turned up many times. The chain recombines TRBV29-1 with TRBJ2-7; weak D call: TRBD2 (6 bases). This CDR3 is 15 amino acids long. Trimming removed 1 base from V and 3 bases from J, with 16 bases in between. Germline V gives CDR1 SQVTM, CDR2 ANQGSEA. For the CDR3, the DNA is TGCAGCGTTGAAGGACGTGTACAGGACTACTACGAGCAGTACTTC. Translating it yields CSVEGRVQDYYEQYF.

This clonotype occurred a few times. The junction and the germline gene differ at one end; a read error may be behind it. The V and J genes are TRBV29-1 and TRBJ2-5; 10 bases agree with TRBD1. The germline V gene has CDR1 SQVTM and CDR2 ANQGSEA. This CDR3 has 14 residues. The CDR3, as DNA: TGCAGCGCTGAAGGGGACAGGGGTTCGGAGACCCAGTACTTC. Its protein product is CSAEGDRGSETQYF. Full variable domain (missing parts from reference TRBV29-1 and TRBJ2-5): SAVISQKPSRDICQRGTSLTIQCQVDSQVTMMFWYRQQPGQSLTLIATANQGSEATYESGFVIDKFPISRPNLTFSTLTVSNMSPEDSSIYLCSAEGDRGSETQYFGPGTRLLVL.